These T cell receptor beta chains were read from a single sample in a study of T cell responses to AZD1222 COVID-19 vaccine. Sequencing used immunoSEQ multiplex PCR; TCRdb keeps in-frame clones, though not all of them. The data show approximately 110,000 clones, with around 89% seen just once and approximately 4.5% held by the top ten. The sequences come from peripheral blood, collected on day 0 of AZD1222 vaccination. Receptor source: an adult in good health. Each CDR3 is given with its conserved first and last residue. D genes are given only for firm matches. The size of a clone is reported for some rows only, either as once, few or many, or as a class for expanded clones.

CDR3: CASSSGKGYTF; DNA: TGTGCCAGCAGTTCCGGCAAGGGCTACACCTTC; D: -; size: -; J: TRBJ1-2; V: TRBV27
CDR3: CATGLGYTF; DNA: TGTGCCACAGGGCTCGGCTACACCTTC; D: -; size: -; J: TRBJ1-2; V: TRBV9
CDR3: CASSLTGSYGYTF; DNA: TGTGCCAGCAGCCTGACAGGGTCCTATGGCTACACCTTC; D: TRBD1; size: -; J: TRBJ1-2; V: TRBV5-5
CDR3: CASSISFIILSPGTNYGYTF; DNA: TGTGCCAGTAGTATAAGCTTCATTATTCTATCCCCTGGGACTAACTATGGCTACACCTTC; D: -; size: -; J: TRBJ1-2; V: TRBV19
CDR3: CASGSAHNEQFF; DNA: TGTGCCAGCGGTTCAGCACACAATGAGCAGTTCTTC; D: -; size: -; J: TRBJ2-1; V: TRBV6-5
CDR3: CASRPPTGRPGNTIYF; DNA: TGTGCCAGCAGACCCCCTACAGGGAGGCCTGGAAACACCATATATTTT; D: -; size: -; J: TRBJ1-3; V: TRBV7-9
CDR3: CASSQGAYQPQHF; DNA: TGTGCCAGCAGCCAAGGGGCTTATCAGCCCCAGCATTTT; D: -; size: -; J: TRBJ1-5; V: TRBV3-1/TRBV3-2
CDR3: CASSLMTSGATDTQYF; DNA: TGCGCCAGCAGCTTAATGACTAGCGGGGCTACAGATACGCAGTATTTT; D: TRBD2; size: -; J: TRBJ2-3; V: TRBV4-3
CDR3: CASRKEQTVGYTF; DNA: TGTGCCAGTAGGAAGGAACAAACGGTGGGCTACACCTTC; D: -; size: -; J: TRBJ1-2; V: TRBV19
CDR3: CASSPLPFTDTQYF; DNA: TGTGCCAGCAGCCCTCTCCCTTTCACAGATACGCAGTATTTT; D: -; size: once; J: TRBJ2-3; V: TRBV11-2
CDR3: CASSFRRGGYEQYF; DNA: TGTGCCAGCAGCTTCCGTAGGGGGGGGTACGAGCAGTACTTC; D: -; size: -; J: TRBJ2-7; V: TRBV7-8
CDR3: CSVEGLDGYTF; DNA: TGCAGCGTTGAAGGGTTAGATGGCTACACCTTC; D: -; size: -; J: TRBJ1-2; V: TRBV29-1
CDR3: CASTPFAGYNEQFF; DNA: TGTGCCAGCACGCCTTTTGCCGGATACAATGAGCAGTTCTTC; D: -; size: -; J: TRBJ2-1; V: TRBV5-8
CDR3: CATSALTGNPYNEQFF; DNA: TGTGCCACCAGTGCCCTAACAGGGAACCCCTACAATGAGCAGTTCTTC; D: -; size: -; J: TRBJ2-1; V: TRBV24-1
CDR3: CASSLMGTSGYEQYF; DNA: TGTGCCAGCAGCTTGATGGGTACTAGCGGCTACGAGCAGTACTTC; D: TRBD2; size: -; J: TRBJ2-7; V: TRBV7-2
CDR3: CASSLSDSTSGGEAFF; DNA: TGTGCCAGCAGCTTATCGGACAGCACCTCTGGAGGTGAAGCTTTCTTT; D: -; size: -; J: TRBJ1-1; V: TRBV7-2
CDR3: CATRGAQETQYF; DNA: TGTGCCACCAGAGGGGCCCAAGAGACCCAGTACTTC; D: -; size: -; J: TRBJ2-5; V: TRBV28
CDR3: CASSWGEDRGEQFF; DNA: TGTGCCAGCAGCTGGGGGGAGGACAGGGGTGAGCAGTTCTTC; D: TRBD1; size: -; J: TRBJ2-1; V: TRBV5-6
CDR3: CASSLRPGTGDTQYF; DNA: TGTGCCAGCAGCTTACGTCCGGGGACGGGGGATACGCAGTATTTT; D: -; size: -; J: TRBJ2-3; V: TRBV7-3
CDR3: CASSLEGGSGGYTF; DNA: TGCGCCAGCAGCTTGGAGGGAGGCTCAGGTGGCTACACCTTC; D: -; size: -; J: TRBJ1-2; V: TRBV5-1
CDR3: CASSPNHAGETQYF; DNA: TGTGCCAGCAGCCCTAATCATGCCGGGGAGACCCAGTACTTC; D: -; size: -; J: TRBJ2-5; V: TRBV7-3
CDR3: CASSTGTLREAFF; DNA: TGTGCCAGTAGTACCGGGACACTAAGAGAAGCTTTCTTT; D: -; size: -; J: TRBJ1-1; V: TRBV19
CDR3: CASSFRAPNYEQYF; DNA: TGTGCCAGCAGCTTCAGGGCCCCGAACTACGAGCAGTACTTC; D: -; size: -; J: TRBJ2-7; V: TRBV11-2
CDR3: CASSFALGGHSGNTIYF; DNA: TGTGCGAGTTCCTTCGCCCTGGGGGGCCACTCTGGAAACACCATATATTTT; D: -; size: -; J: TRBJ1-3; V: TRBV30
CDR3: CASSRRGGGYTF; DNA: TGTGCCAGCAGCCGGAGGGGGGGTGGCTACACCTTC; D: -; size: -; J: TRBJ1-2; V: TRBV3-1/TRBV3-2
CDR3: CASSLWPSGNYGYTF; DNA: TGCGCCAGCAGCTTGTGGCCCTCTGGGAACTATGGCTACACCTTC; D: -; size: -; J: TRBJ1-2; V: TRBV5-1
CDR3: CASRSEGSREQFF; DNA: TGCGCCAGCAGATCTGAAGGGTCCCGTGAGCAGTTCTTC; D: -; size: -; J: TRBJ2-1; V: TRBV4-1
CDR3: CSVAGVPTYEQYF; DNA: TGCAGCGTTGCGGGGGTACCGACCTACGAGCAGTACTTC; D: -; size: -; J: TRBJ2-7; V: TRBV29-1
CDR3: CASRLTGAANTEAFF; DNA: TGTGCCAGCAGATTAACAGGGGCGGCGAACACTGAAGCTTTCTTT; D: TRBD1; size: -; J: TRBJ1-1; V: TRBV7-3
CDR3: CASSYKSESPLHF; DNA: TGTGCCAGCAGTTATAAATCGGAATCACCCCTCCACTTT; D: -; size: -; J: TRBJ1-6; V: TRBV6-5
CDR3: CASSQGGRTDTQYF; DNA: TGTGCCAGCAGCCAAGGAGGCCGCACAGATACGCAGTATTTT; D: -; size: -; J: TRBJ2-3; V: TRBV3-1/TRBV3-2
CDR3: CASSWYGNTIYF; DNA: TGTGCCAGCAGCTGGTATGGAAACACCATATATTTT; D: -; size: -; J: TRBJ1-3; V: TRBV7-9
CDR3: CASSLQRGVGYEQYF; DNA: TGTGCCAGCAGTCTACAGCGGGGGGTAGGCTACGAGCAGTACTTC; D: TRBD2; size: -; J: TRBJ2-7; V: TRBV6-5
CDR3: CASSSQDRGLGTEAFF; DNA: TGCGCCAGCAGCTCGCAGGACAGGGGCTTGGGCACTGAAGCTTTCTTT; D: TRBD1; size: -; J: TRBJ1-1; V: TRBV5-1
CDR3: CASRPGGAETQYF; DNA: TGTGCCAGCAGGCCCGGGGGTGCAGAGACCCAGTACTTC; D: -; size: -; J: TRBJ2-5; V: TRBV28
CDR3: CASSIAGGLGDTQYF; DNA: TGTGCCAGCTCCATAGCGGGAGGATTAGGAGATACGCAGTATTTT; D: TRBD2; size: -; J: TRBJ2-3; V: TRBV7-3
CDR3: CASRRQPEQFF; DNA: TGTGCCAGCAGGCGGCAGCCAGAGCAGTTCTTC; D: -; size: -; J: TRBJ2-1; V: TRBV2
CDR3: CASSYPIEDTGELFF; DNA: TGTGCCAGCAGTTACCCGATAGAGGACACCGGGGAGCTGTTTTTT; D: -; size: -; J: TRBJ2-2; V: TRBV6-5
CDR3: CASSLSGGVGEAFF; DNA: TGTGCCAGCAGCTTGTCCGGGGGGGTAGGTGAAGCTTTCTTT; D: -; size: -; J: TRBJ1-1; V: TRBV5-4
CDR3: CASSPLAGRTGELFF; DNA: TGTGCCAGCAGCCCATTAGCGGGGCGCACCGGGGAGCTGTTTTTT; D: TRBD2; size: -; J: TRBJ2-2; V: TRBV7-2